This TCR beta chain was obtained from a study of T-cell memory formation after mild COVID-19. TCRdb re-analysed the 5' RACE reads in MiXCR, keeping a single row per CDR3 protein. The table includes more than 85,000 distinct CDR3 sequences, approximately 12% detected once. In its sample, this clonotype was seen many times. Its antigen is unknown. Trimming took off 3 bases at V and 4 bases at J, with 15 bases between the two ends. CDR1 and CDR2 (germline): LGHNA, YSLEER. The CDR3 is 15 residues long. Broader study findings: CD4+ bias marked clones expanding day 15 to 37, unlike balanced contracting clones. The main location of contracting CD4+ clones was CM and EM, and that of contracting CD8+ clones was EMRA.

What was sequenced was PBMCs or a T cell subset sorted from them (not recorded which). The source is a man between 18 and 35 years old who had mild COVID-19 (a few samples of this study predate the infection). Cell type and time point are not known. The gene calls are TRBV4-3 and TRBJ2-5; D tentatively reads TRBD1 or TRBD2 (7 bases each). The CDR3 reads CASSQHRGGRETQYF. Here the CDR3 DNA reads TGCGCCAGCAGCCAGCACAGGGGAGGGAGAGAGACCCAGTACTTC.